What follows are 11 T cell receptor beta chains derived from one specimen sequenced in a study of T-cell memory formation after mild COVID-19. TCRdb reprocessed the 5' RACE reads with MiXCR, giving one entry per CDR3 protein. The data contain approximately 440,000 distinct CDR3 sequences, 15% to 25% of them singletons. Sequencing used PBMCs or a T cell subset sorted from them (not recorded which). The receptors shown here come from an adult woman who had mild COVID-19 (a few samples of this study predate the infection). Cell type and time point are not known.

This chain links TRBV5-1 with TRBJ2-3, with 9 bases lining up with TRBD1. The CDR3 extends over 15 amino acids. Germline V gene data show CDR1 as SGHRS and CDR2 as YFSETQ. J lost 5 bases, V lost 4 bases, and 8 bases had no gene match. The CDR3 sequence: CASSRTGDTVDTQYF. The CDR3 region has the DNA TGCGCCAGCAGCCGGACAGGGGATACCGTAGATACGCAGTATTTT.

V gene TRBV6-4 combines with J gene TRBJ1-5; D is perhaps TRBD1 (6 bases). The V end was cut by 2 bases, the J end by 6 bases, with 11 bases between. The CDR3 is 14 residues long. Germline lookup yields CDR1 MRHNA and CDR2 SNTAGT. The CDR3 DNA follows: TGTGCCAGCAGTGACCCCACAGGGATTCAGCCCCAGCATTTT. Encoded protein: CASSDPTGIQPQHF.

The V call is TRBV4-1, the J call TRBJ1-1, with unresolved D. From germline, CDR1 is MGHRA and CDR2 YSYEKL. The CDR3 is 12 residues long. V was pared by 0 bases and J by 11 bases, with 10 bases between. The CDR3 reads CASSQDMVQAFF. In nucleotides, the CDR3 is TGCGCCAGCAGCCAAGATATGGTGCAGGCTTTCTTT.

This clonotype appeared a few times. This chain connects TRBV12-3 or TRBV12-4 to TRBJ2-1, with D unclear. Trimming shortened V by 1 base and J by 12 bases, and 10 bases separated the two germline ends. The CDR3 spans 12 residues. CDR3 region: CASSLGSVVQFF. DNA for the CDR3: TGTGCCAGCAGTTTAGGGAGCGTGGTGCAGTTCTTC.

The chain carries TRBV6-1 and TRBJ1-2; the D is unclear. The CDR3 is 15 amino acids. CDR1 MNHNS and CDR2 SASEGT come from the germline V gene. The V and J ends lost 8 bases and 1 base respectively, with 17 bases between them. This CDR3 is CASLKGGAGNYGYTF. CDR3 DNA sequence: TGTGCCAGCCTGAAGGGAGGAGCTGGTAACTATGGCTACACCTTC.

In this sample, this clonotype turned up many times. V gene TRBV2 combines with J gene TRBJ2-1; TRBD2 aligns across 8 bases. The V gene end was trimmed by 10 bases and the J gene end by 3 bases; junction bases not matched to a gene: 11. There are 15 residues in the CDR3. Germline V gives CDR1 SNHLY, CDR2 FYNNEI. The CDR3 sequence: CATLPRRGVYNEQFF. The CDR3 DNA reads as TGTGCCACCCTCCCTCGGCGGGGGGTCTACAATGAGCAGTTCTTC.

The genes are TRBV6-1 and TRBJ2-7; 8 bases match TRBD2. Unmatched junction bases numbered 15, after V lost 7 bases and J lost 13 bases. The germline V gene has CDR1 MNHNS and CDR2 SASEGT. This CDR3 spans 13 amino acids. In nucleotides, the CDR3 is TGTGCCAGCACCCTTGTAGCGGGGACTCTTGGCTACTTC. Amino acids: CASTLVAGTLGYF.

The genes are TRBV6-2 or TRBV6-3 and TRBJ1-5; unclear D gene. V was pared by 6 bases and J by 7 bases, with 10 bases between. Germline V gives CDR1 MNHEY, CDR2 SVGEGT. This CDR3 is built from 12 residues. CDR3 in amino acids: CASSQDIQPQHF. For the CDR3, the DNA is TGTGCCAGCAGCCAAGACATACAGCCCCAGCATTTT.

This chain joins TRBV10-3 and TRBJ2-7; 8 bases are a match to TRBD1. Germline CDR1 is ENHRY and CDR2 is SYGVKD. This CDR3 region has 14 residues. Germline trimming cut 3 bases from V and 3 bases from J; bases unmatched to any gene: 4. Written as DNA, the CDR3 is TGTGCCATCAGTGACAGGACAGGGAACTACGAGCAGTACTTC. The encoded protein is CAISDRTGNYEQYF.

By frequency in the sample, this clonotype is medium-sized. The chain uses TRBV7-9 and TRBJ2-3; D possibly matches TRBD1 or TRBD2 (6 bases each). The germline V and J ends were trimmed by 5 bases and 4 bases, with 28 bases remaining between them. The CDR3 is 19 amino acids. In germline, CDR1 is SEHNR, CDR2 FQNEAQ (reference sequence). The CDR3 region has the DNA TGTGCCAGCAGCCCTAGGACAGCTGCCGGGCGGACTACCCCAGATACGCAGTATTTT. Its protein product is CASSPRTAAGRTTPDTQYF.

The chain joins TRBV20-1 to TRBJ1-2; D is undetermined. The CDR3 extends over 13 amino acids. The germline gives CDR1 DFQATT, CDR2 SNEGSKA (reference sequence). V was pared by 6 bases and J by 3 bases, with 14 bases between. The CDR3 coding sequence is TGCAGTGCCCCCACCCGAGATTACTATGGCTACACCTTC. As protein: CSAPTRDYYGYTF.